The clone carrying this T cell receptor beta chain occurred a few times. Antigen unknown. The sample originates from a study of identical twins. TCRdb reprocessed the 5' RACE reads via MiXCR and lists one record per CDR3 protein. The sample records around 200,000 distinct CDR3 sequences, roughly 9.4% being singletons. Study-wide points: Donors were not followed over many years; analysis was cross-sectional. Twin-shared out-of-frame alpha sequences were enriched for low generation probability.

Germline lookup yields CDR1 SGHNT and CDR2 YYREEE (reference sequence). Trimming took 3 bases from V and 0 from J, leaving 12 bases between them. This CDR3 spans 15 amino acids. This sequence was found in a woman between 18 and 30 years old in good health. This chain links TRBV5-4 with TRBJ1-1; the D is unclear. The sequenced sample was memory (CD45RO+) T cells sorted from blood. The CDR3 loop reads CASSWPWTVNTEAFF. The DNA for the CDR3 is TGTGCCAGCAGCTGGCCCTGGACGGTGAACACTGAAGCTTTCTTT.